Listed here are 14 T cell receptor beta chains from one sample, sequenced in a study of T cell changes during pregnancy in multiple sclerosis. Assay: immunoSEQ multiplex PCR; the TCRdb copy retains only in-frame clones and omits some. Among 50,000 or so clones, around 92% were seen once, and the ten largest hold around 0.53%. This material consisted of CD4+ T cells from peripheral blood mononuclear cells, taken after pregnancy. The receptors here all came from a female donor with multiple sclerosis, enrolled in a pregnancy study.

The chain couples TRBV9 to TRBJ2-3, with TRBD2 matching over 14 bases. Germline V lookup: CDR1 SGDLS, CDR2 YYNGEE. The CDR3 length is 16 residues. V trimming: 4 bases; J trimming: 5 bases; junction bases outside the gene matches: 6. The CDR3, as DNA: TGTGCCAGCAGCCTTGGACTAGCGGGAGGACGAGATACGCAGTATTTT. Translation gives CASSLGLAGGRDTQYF. Together with reference TRBV9 and TRBJ2-3, the CDR3 gives the full variable domain: DSGVTQTPKHLITATGQRVTLRCSPRSGDLSVYWYQQSLDQGLQFLIQYYNGEERAKGNILERFSAQQFPDLHSELNLSSLELGDSALYFCASSLGLAGGRDTQYFGPGTRLTVL.

This chain joins TRBV29-1 and TRBJ1-2; D call uncertain. Deletions cut 5 bases from V and 4 bases from J, with 14 bases between. The CDR3 is made up of 13 amino acids. Per germline, CDR1 SQVTM and CDR2 ANQGSEA. The CDR3 is CSVRQEAVYGYTF. DNA of the CDR3: TGCAGCGTTAGGCAGGAGGCGGTCTATGGCTACACCTTC. The whole variable domain, remainder taken from reference TRBV29-1 and TRBJ1-2, is SAVISQKPSRDICQRGTSLTIQCQVDSQVTMMFWYRQQPGQSLTLIATANQGSEATYESGFVIDKFPISRPNLTFSTLTVSNMSPEDSSIYLCSVRQEAVYGYTFGSGTRLTVV.

The J gene is TRBJ2-1, the V gene TRBV29-1; 8 bases match TRBD2. Per germline, CDR1 SQVTM and CDR2 ANQGSEA. V was pared by 6 bases and J by 4 bases, with 5 bases of the junction left unmatched. This CDR3 is built from 13 residues. As DNA, the CDR3 is TGCAGCGTGAGCGGGAGCAGTTACAATGAGCAGTTCTTC. Translated, it gives CSVSGSSYNEQFF.

The J gene is TRBJ2-1, the V gene TRBV5-8; 9 nucleotides match TRBD2. Germline CDR1 SGHTS, CDR2 YDEGEE. This CDR3 is built from 16 residues. J lost 10 bases, V lost 0 bases, and 11 bases had no gene match. CDR3 loop: CASSLGHLAGVGEQFF. DNA of the CDR3: TGTGCCAGCAGCTTGGGTCACTTAGCGGGAGTAGGAGAGCAGTTCTTC.

This clone was found once. The chain recombines TRBV2 with TRBJ1-5; D is possibly TRBD1 (5 bases). The CDR3 totals 15 residues. The germline V and J ends were trimmed by 6 bases and 1 base, with 13 bases remaining between them. CDR1 and CDR2 from the germline V gene are SNHLY and FYNNEI. DNA of the CDR3: TGTGCCAGCAGCCGACAGATCCGAAGCAATCAGCCCCAGCATTTT. It is translated as CASSRQIRSNQPQHF.

The gene calls are TRBV30 and TRBJ2-1, with 7 bases lining up with TRBD1. V lost 1 base to trimming and J lost 5 bases; unmatched junction nucleotides: 8. The CDR3 spans 15 residues. Looked up from germline, CDR1 is GTSNPN and CDR2 is SVGIG (reference sequence). The DNA of the CDR3 is TGTGCCTGGAGTGAACAGGGGCTGGTGAACAATGAGCAGTTCTTC. It encodes CAWSEQGLVNNEQFF.

The chain joins TRBV5-4 to TRBJ2-7; TRBD1 aligns across 7 bases. Germline V lookup: CDR1 SGHNT, CDR2 YYREEE (reference sequence). V shed 1 base, J shed 2 bases, and the junction held 3 bases outside the gene matches. The CDR3 is made up of 14 amino acids. The CDR3 sequence is CASSLKGGAYEQYF. The CDR3 DNA reads as TGTGCCAGCAGCTTGAAAGGGGGCGCCTACGAGCAGTACTTC.

V is TRBV7-2 and J is TRBJ2-7, with 9 positions matching TRBD2. The CDR3 is 16 residues long. Germline CDR1 SGHTA, CDR2 FQGNSA. With V trimmed by 2 bases and J by 3 bases, 8 bases remained unmatched. The CDR3 reads CASSLSTSGLNYEQYF. CDR3 DNA: TGTGCCAGCAGCTTATCGACTAGCGGATTAAACTACGAGCAGTACTTC.

V usage is TRBV9 and J usage is TRBJ2-3; 12 positions agree with TRBD1. CDR3 size: 21 residues. Germline V gene data show CDR1 as SGDLS and CDR2 as YYNGEE. V shed 0 bases and J 4 bases; nucleotides not matched to a gene: 18. CDR3 region: CASSVAGTGGASHPSPDTQYF. In DNA, the CDR3 is TGTGCCAGCAGCGTAGCCGGGACAGGGGGCGCGAGTCATCCATCACCAGATACGCAGTATTTT.

The J gene is TRBJ1-4, the V gene TRBV5-4, with TRBD1 matching 11 bases. This CDR3 has 14 residues. The germline V gene has CDR1 SGHNT and CDR2 YYREEE (reference sequence). V was clipped by 4 bases and J by 8 bases; unmatched bases: 4. CDR3 sequence reads: CASSTDRGLEKLFF. In nucleotides, the CDR3 is TGTGCCAGCAGCACGGACAGGGGGCTCGAAAAACTGTTTTTT.

This chain joins TRBV4-3 and TRBJ2-1; TRBD2 matches at 9 bases. CDR1 LGHNA and CDR2 YSLEER come from the germline V gene. There are 16 residues in the CDR3. The V segment lost 2 bases and the J segment 5 bases; nucleotides outside the gene matches: 7. CDR3 nucleotide sequence: TGCGCCAGCAGCCAAAACCCGACTAGCGGAGACAATGAGCAGTTCTTC. Translation gives CASSQNPTSGDNEQFF.

This clone was counted a single time. The chain uses TRBV4-1 and TRBJ2-7, with 10 positions matching TRBD2. Germline V CDR1 and CDR2: MGHRA, YSYEKL. The CDR3 loop spans 15 amino acids. V lost 1 base to trimming and J lost 3 bases; unmatched junction nucleotides: 3. The CDR3 bases are TGCGCCAGCAGCCAAGTAACTAGCGGGAACTACGAGCAGTACTTC. Amino acids: CASSQVTSGNYEQYF.

The rearrangement joins TRBV4-1 to TRBJ2-7, with TRBD2 matching 7 bases. This CDR3 has 17 amino acids. CDR1 and CDR2 (germline): MGHRA, YSYEKL. The V segment lost 1 base and the J segment 0 bases; nucleotides outside the gene matches: 9. As DNA, the CDR3 is TGCGCCAGCAGCCAAGTAAGGACCCGGGACTACTCCTACGAGCAGTACTTC. This codes for CASSQVRTRDYSYEQYF.

The chain combines TRBV21-1 with TRBJ1-2; the D call in the table, TRBD1, was not verified against the DNA. TRBV21-1 is deemed a pseudogene. CDR3 length: 15 amino acids. The CDR3 sequence: CASSGSYRDLRGYTF. As DNA, the CDR3 is TGTGCCAGCAGCGGATCCTACAGGGATTTGCGTGGCTACACCTTC.